This T cell receptor (beta chain) was captured by sequencing in a study of blood T cell repertoires in COVID-19. About the study: In each case, the material was cDNA or gDNA derived from T cells, B-cell-depleted T cells, or PBMCs.

Original handling: Estimates of nucleated cell counts were drawn from the amplification of reference gene primers. TCRdb's table, derived via immunoSEQ multiplex PCR, lists solely in-frame clones and lacks some. The V and J calls and the clone size are those of that table, but D and trimming were determined from the DNA. The table lists approximately 300,000 clones, about 85% of them singletons. V was clipped by 5 bases and J by 6 bases; unmatched bases: 10. The CDR3 is 15 amino acids. Germline V CDR1 and CDR2: SGHNT, YENEEA. The chain is built from TRBV11-3 and TRBJ2-1, with TRBD1 identical over 7 bases. Material for sequencing was peripheral blood. This TCR was sampled from a woman aged 50 to 65 with active or convalescent COVID-19. The CDR3 DNA reads as TGTGCCAGCAGCGGGTACAGGGGTTCTATCAATGAGCAGTTCTTC. Translation gives CASSGYRGSINEQFF.